Below, 17 T cell receptor beta chains from the same sample are listed, as sequenced in a study of kidney transplant recipient with SARS-CoV-2 infection (dated by TCRdb to the early 2020s). TCRdb records Illumina MiSeq as the sequencer. Starting from the raw public reads, TCRdb applied fastp trimming at Q25, assembled clones with MiXCR and retained in-frame beta chains. Entries are consolidated by CDR3 protein sequence, retaining the most common genes and DNA. The sample table lists some 220,000 distinct CDR3 sequences, less than 35% of them with a count of one. Together, the top ten hold about 7% of the sample. The time point label, read with the paper, signifies: pre-pandemic baseline sample and day 111 after first positive SARS-CoV-2 test. Sequenced here: a blood sample, sampled at baseline and between days 110 and 120 from a kidney transplant recipient. These receptors all come from a young adult male patient who had COVID-19 and was a kidney transplant recipient. In transplant recipients, some T cells may be of donor rather than host origin.

This clonotype came up a few times. The chain is built from TRBV9 and TRBJ2-6, with TRBD2 as a possible D gene (5 bases). The length of the CDR3 is 17 residues. Germline V gene data show CDR1 as SGDLS and CDR2 as YYNGEE. V dropped 0 bases and J dropped 0 bases, with 10 bases sitting between them. The CDR3 nucleotides read TGTGCCAGCAGCGTAGAATCGAGGGACTCTGGGGCCAACGTCCTGACTTTC. Its protein is CASSVESRDSGANVLTF.

For this clonotype: Sequence at one end of the junction differs from germline and may be a read error. V usage is TRBV7-9 and J usage is TRBJ2-1; 9 bases are shared with TRBD2. The CDR3 is 16 amino acids. Germline assignment: CDR1 SEHNR and CDR2 FQNEAQ (reference sequence). The CDR3 sequence: CASSLEASGMDNKQFF. The CDR3 region has the DNA TGTGCCAGCAGCTTAGAGGCTAGCGGGATGGACAATAAGCAGTTCTTC.

The chain couples TRBV12-5 to TRBJ1-1; tentative D call: TRBD1 (6 bases). This CDR3 spans 13 amino acids. V was shortened by 5 bases and J by 4 bases, with 11 bases between the two germline ends. Germline V CDR1 and CDR2: LGHNT, FRNRAP. The CDR3 is CASGIGQSTEAFF. The DNA of the CDR3 is TGTGCTAGTGGTATTGGACAGTCCACTGAAGCTTTCTTT.

Ten or more counts support this clonotype. The CDR3 spells CASSPRGLAGPTGELFF. The CDR3 DNA follows: TGCGCCAGCAGCCCAAGAGGACTAGCGGGGCCCACCGGGGAGCTGTTTTTT. The chain joins TRBV4-3 to TRBJ2-2; TRBD2 agrees at 12 bases. Losses at the gene ends were 4 bases for V and 4 bases for J; bases not matched to a gene: 7. Germline CDR1 and CDR2: LGHNA and YSLEER. The CDR3 is 17 amino acids.

Points on this clonotype: A much larger clone lies one base from this, so it may be a read error. The chain recombines TRBV7-2 with TRBJ1-5, with 7 bases matching TRBD1. J was trimmed by 11 bases and V by 4 bases; bases with no gene match: 20. Germline lookup yields CDR1 SGHTA and CDR2 FQGNSA. The CDR3 sequence is 17 residues long. DNA for the CDR3: TGTGCCAGCAGCTCAGGGGGGGCTGTTCTGGGAGTGGAGGCCCAGCATTTT. Its protein is CASSSGGAVLGVEAQHF.

This clonotype was seen repeatedly, ten times or more. J is TRBJ1-2 and V is TRBV16; D not certain. This CDR3 is 17 amino acids long. The V and J ends lost 2 bases and 4 bases respectively, with 20 bases between them. CDR1 is KGHSY, CDR2 FQNENV, per germline. The CDR3 region is CASSQRGVVRKTYGYTF. Here the CDR3 DNA reads TGTGCCAGCAGCCAACGCGGGGTCGTTAGAAAGACCTATGGCTACACCTTC.

This clonotype was picked up a small number of times. A much larger clone lies a single base off, so this may be a read error. This chain connects TRBV12-3 or TRBV12-4 to TRBJ1-2, with 9 nucleotides matching TRBD1. The ends lost 11 bases at V and 8 bases at J; junction bases unmatched: 12. This CDR3 region has 13 residues. The CDR3, as DNA: TGTGCCGGCACCGCGGACAGGGGAAGCGGCTACACCTTC. The encoded protein is CAGTADRGSGYTF.

This clonotype was recorded at least ten times. The V gene is TRBV28, the J gene TRBJ2-6, with D hard to call. Germline values: CDR1 MDHEN, CDR2 SYDVKM. The CDR3 covers 15 residues. Trimming stripped 6 bases from V and 0 bases from J, with 9 bases between. For the CDR3, the DNA is TGTGCCAGCAGCATACAGCTCTCTGGGGCCAACGTCCTGACTTTC. Translating it yields CASSIQLSGANVLTF.

About this clonotype itself: This may stem from a read error, because a much larger clone lies one nucleotide away. The chain carries TRBV6-4 and TRBJ1-2; D is unclear. There are 17 residues in the CDR3. Germline V gene sequence: CDR1 MRHNA, CDR2 SNTAGT. CDR3 loop: CASSHMSSHGKTYGYSF. As DNA, the CDR3 is TGTGCCAGCAGTCACATGAGCTCACACGGAAAGACCTATGGCTACAGCTTC.

Many counts were recorded for this clonotype. V usage is TRBV6-4 and J usage is TRBJ1-5, with 8 bases identical to TRBD1. Germline V lookup: CDR1 MRHNA, CDR2 SNTAGT. There are 15 residues in the CDR3. Trimming took 0 bases from V and 6 from J; bases not matched to a gene: 4. CDR3 coding DNA: TGTGCCAGCAGTGACTCACAGGGGGGAGGTCAGCCCCAGCATTTT. This gives the protein CASSDSQGGGQPQHF.

This clonotype showed up many times. The V gene is TRBV29-1, the J gene TRBJ1-2; TRBD1 aligns across 9 bases. Per germline, CDR1 SQVTM and CDR2 ANQGSEA. This CDR3 has 13 residues. V lost 6 bases, J lost 3 bases, and 5 bases stayed unmatched. The chain's CDR3 is CSVEDRGDYGYTF. As DNA, the CDR3 is TGCAGCGTCGAGGACAGGGGAGACTATGGCTACACCTTC.

This clonotype was seen ten or more times. This rearrangement joins TRBV6-9 to TRBJ1-2; no firm D call. Germline CDR1 reads MNHGY; CDR2 reads SVAAGI. V was shortened by 2 bases and J by 4 bases, with 20 bases between the two germline ends. The CDR3 covers 17 residues. The CDR3 sequence is CASSYLTPYGKTYGYTF. The CDR3 nucleotides are TGTGCCAGCAGTTATCTCACGCCTTACGGAAAGACCTATGGCTACACCTTC.

Only a few counts were recorded for this clonotype. The chain joins TRBV9 to TRBJ2-5; D is uncertain. Trimming cost V 0 bases and J 5 bases, with 14 bases left between them. Germline V lookup: CDR1 SGDLS, CDR2 YYNGEE. The CDR3 totals 15 residues. This chain's CDR3 is CASSVGQAPLETQYF. The DNA for the CDR3 is TGTGCCAGCAGCGTAGGGCAAGCTCCATTGGAGACCCAGTACTTC.

In its sample, this clonotype was seen many times. The chain uses TRBV12-3 or TRBV12-4 and TRBJ1-3; a weak D match, TRBD1 (6 bases). CDR3 length: 15 amino acids. V dropped 6 bases and J dropped 3 bases, with 15 bases sitting between them. CDR3 nucleotide sequence: TGTGCCAGCAGCCTTGGGGGGGCTAATGGAAACACCATATATTTT. Encoded protein: CASSLGGANGNTIYF.

In its sample, this clonotype was seen many times. This chain's CDR3 is CASSFRKGPGNTIYF. Written as DNA, the CDR3 is TGTGCCAGCAGTTTTAGGAAAGGGCCTGGAAACACCATATATTTT. The gene calls are TRBV12-3 or TRBV12-4 and TRBJ1-3; D remains unclear. CDR3 size: 15 residues. The ends were cut back, 3 bases at V and 2 bases at J, with 11 bases in the middle.

This clonotype appeared many times. CDR3 in DNA: TGTGCCAGCAGTTGGTTCAGCACAGCAGGAAAGACCTATGGCTACACCTTC. It translates to CASSWFSTAGKTYGYTF. This chain joins TRBV12-3 or TRBV12-4 and TRBJ1-2; no reliable D call. V lost 4 bases to trimming and J lost 4 bases, with 22 bases between them. The CDR3 sequence is 17 residues long.

This clonotype was recorded at least ten times. The chain has TRBV18 and TRBJ2-6; weak D call: TRBD2 (6 bases). Germline CDR1 KGHSH, CDR2 LQKENI. V lost 0 bases, J lost 2 bases, and 14 bases lay in between. The CDR3 runs to 18 residues. CDR3 sequence: CASSPPEGQRTGANVLTF. CDR3 nucleotide sequence: TGTGCCAGCTCACCACCGGAGGGGCAGAGAACTGGGGCCAACGTCCTGACTTTC.